This TCR beta chain was sequenced during a study of T cell changes during pregnancy in multiple sclerosis. Using immunoSEQ multiplex PCR, the repertoire was profiled, and TCRdb retains in-frame clones only, with some absent. The data show fewer than 110,000 clones, more than 90% seen once. Trimming at V came to 7 bases and at J to 7 bases, leaving 7 bases not matched to a gene. The germline gives CDR1 MNHNY, CDR2 SVGAGI (reference sequence). The CDR3 loop spans 13 amino acids. The sequencing here drew on peripheral blood, taken in the second trimester of pregnancy. The chain uses TRBV6-6 and TRBJ2-1, with 7 bases identical to TRBD2. The source is a female donor with multiple sclerosis, enrolled in a pregnancy study. This CDR3 is CASMSGGGNEQFF. In DNA form, the CDR3 reads TGTGCCAGCATGTCCGGGGGAGGGAATGAGCAGTTCTTC.